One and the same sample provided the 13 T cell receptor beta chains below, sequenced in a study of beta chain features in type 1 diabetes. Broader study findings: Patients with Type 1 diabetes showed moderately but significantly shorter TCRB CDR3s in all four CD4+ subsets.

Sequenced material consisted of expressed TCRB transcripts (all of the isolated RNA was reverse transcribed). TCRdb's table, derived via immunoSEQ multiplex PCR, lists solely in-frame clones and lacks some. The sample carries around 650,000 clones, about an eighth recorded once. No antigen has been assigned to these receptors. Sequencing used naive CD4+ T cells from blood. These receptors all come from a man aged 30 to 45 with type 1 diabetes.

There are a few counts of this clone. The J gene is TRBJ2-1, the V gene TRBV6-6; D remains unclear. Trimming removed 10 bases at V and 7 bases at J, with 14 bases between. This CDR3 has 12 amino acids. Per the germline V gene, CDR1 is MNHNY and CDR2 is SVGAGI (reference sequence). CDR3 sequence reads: CATRENGNEQFF. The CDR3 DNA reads TGTGCCACGCGAGAGAACGGGAATGAGCAGTTCTTC.

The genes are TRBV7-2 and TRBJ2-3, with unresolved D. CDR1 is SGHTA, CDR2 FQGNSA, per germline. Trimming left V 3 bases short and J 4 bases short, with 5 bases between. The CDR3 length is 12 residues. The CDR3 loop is CASSFLSDTQYF. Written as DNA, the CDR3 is TGTGCCAGCAGCTTCTTGTCAGATACGCAGTATTTT.

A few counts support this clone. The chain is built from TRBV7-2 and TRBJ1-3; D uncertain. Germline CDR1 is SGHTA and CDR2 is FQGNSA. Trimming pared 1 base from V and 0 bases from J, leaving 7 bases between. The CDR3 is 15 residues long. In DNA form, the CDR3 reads TGTGCCAGCAGCTTAGAACCAGCCTCTGGAAACACCATATATTTT. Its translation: CASSLEPASGNTIYF.

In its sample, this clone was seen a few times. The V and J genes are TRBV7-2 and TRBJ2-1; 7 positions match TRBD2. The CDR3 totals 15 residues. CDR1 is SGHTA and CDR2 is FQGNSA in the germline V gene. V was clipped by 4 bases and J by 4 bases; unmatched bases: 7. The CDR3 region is CASSWGAGEYNEQFF. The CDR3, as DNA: TGTGCCAGCAGCTGGGGTGCGGGGGAGTACAATGAGCAGTTCTTC.

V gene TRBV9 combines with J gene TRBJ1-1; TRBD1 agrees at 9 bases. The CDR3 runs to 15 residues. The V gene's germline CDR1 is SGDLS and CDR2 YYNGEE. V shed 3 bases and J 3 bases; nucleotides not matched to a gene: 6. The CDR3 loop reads CASSADRGTDTEAFF. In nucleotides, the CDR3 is TGTGCCAGCAGCGCTGACAGGGGGACGGACACTGAAGCTTTCTTT.

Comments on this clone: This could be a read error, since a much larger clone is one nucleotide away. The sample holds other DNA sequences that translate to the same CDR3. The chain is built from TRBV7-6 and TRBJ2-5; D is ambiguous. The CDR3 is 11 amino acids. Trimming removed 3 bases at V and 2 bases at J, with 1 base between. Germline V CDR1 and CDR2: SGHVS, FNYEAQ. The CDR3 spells CASSFQETQYF. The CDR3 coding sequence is TGTGCCAGCAGCTTTCAAGAGACCCAGTACTTC.

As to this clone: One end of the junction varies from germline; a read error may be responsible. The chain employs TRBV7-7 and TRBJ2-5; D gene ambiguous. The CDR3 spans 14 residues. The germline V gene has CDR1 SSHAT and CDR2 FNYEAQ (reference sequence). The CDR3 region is CASSPQSSGETQYF. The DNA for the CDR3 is TGTGCTAGCAGCCCGCAGAGTTCGGGAGAGACCCAGTACTTC.

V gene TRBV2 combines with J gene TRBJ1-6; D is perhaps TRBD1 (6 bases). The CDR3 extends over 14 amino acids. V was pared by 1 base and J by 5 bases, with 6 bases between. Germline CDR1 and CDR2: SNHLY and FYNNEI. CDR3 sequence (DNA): TGTGCCAGCAGTGAAGACAGGGATAATTCACCCCTCCACTTT. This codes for CASSEDRDNSPLHF.

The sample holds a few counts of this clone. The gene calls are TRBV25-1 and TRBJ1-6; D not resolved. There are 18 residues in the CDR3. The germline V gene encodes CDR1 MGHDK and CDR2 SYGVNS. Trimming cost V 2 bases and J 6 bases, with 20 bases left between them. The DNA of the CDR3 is TGTGCCAGCAGTGAACCGGGAGCTTCCTCGTATGTTAATTCACCCCTCCACTTT. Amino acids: CASSEPGASSYVNSPLHF.

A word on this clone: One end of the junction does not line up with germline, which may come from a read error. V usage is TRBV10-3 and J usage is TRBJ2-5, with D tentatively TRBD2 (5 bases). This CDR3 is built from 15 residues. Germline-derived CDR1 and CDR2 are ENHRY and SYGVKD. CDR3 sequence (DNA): TGTGCCATCAGTGAATCCTCGCCCCAAAGAGGACTCTCGAACTTC. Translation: CAISESSPQRGLSNF.

CDR3 protein: CASSRDVGANVLTF. DNA for the CDR3: TGTGCCAGCAGCCGGGACGTTGGGGCCAACGTCCTGACTTTC. J is TRBJ2-6 and V is TRBV7-9; D is tentatively TRBD1 or TRBD2 (5 bases each). The CDR3 is made up of 14 amino acids. Germline CDR1 SEHNR, CDR2 FQNEAQ (reference sequence). V was cut by 5 bases and J by 3 bases, with 8 bases left in between.

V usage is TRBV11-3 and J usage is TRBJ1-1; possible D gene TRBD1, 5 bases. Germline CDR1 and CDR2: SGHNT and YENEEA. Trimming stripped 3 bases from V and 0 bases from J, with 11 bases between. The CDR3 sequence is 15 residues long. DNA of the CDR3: TGTGCCAGCAGCTTCCAGGGCGGGGTGAACACTGAAGCTTTCTTT. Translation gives CASSFQGGVNTEAFF. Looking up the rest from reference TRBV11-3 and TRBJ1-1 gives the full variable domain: EAGVVQSPRYKIIEKKQPVAFWCNPISGHNTLYWYLQNLGQGPELLIRYENEEAVDDSQLPKDRFSAERLKGVDSTLKIQPAELGDSAVYLCASSFQGGVNTEAFFGQGTRLTVV.

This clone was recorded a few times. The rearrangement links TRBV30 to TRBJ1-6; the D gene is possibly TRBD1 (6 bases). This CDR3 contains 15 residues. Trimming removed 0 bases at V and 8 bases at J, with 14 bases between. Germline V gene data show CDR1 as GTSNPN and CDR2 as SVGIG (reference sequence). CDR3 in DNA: TGTGCCTGGAGTGTACGGGGGCAGGGTGATTCACCCCTCCACTTT. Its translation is CAWSVRGQGDSPLHF.